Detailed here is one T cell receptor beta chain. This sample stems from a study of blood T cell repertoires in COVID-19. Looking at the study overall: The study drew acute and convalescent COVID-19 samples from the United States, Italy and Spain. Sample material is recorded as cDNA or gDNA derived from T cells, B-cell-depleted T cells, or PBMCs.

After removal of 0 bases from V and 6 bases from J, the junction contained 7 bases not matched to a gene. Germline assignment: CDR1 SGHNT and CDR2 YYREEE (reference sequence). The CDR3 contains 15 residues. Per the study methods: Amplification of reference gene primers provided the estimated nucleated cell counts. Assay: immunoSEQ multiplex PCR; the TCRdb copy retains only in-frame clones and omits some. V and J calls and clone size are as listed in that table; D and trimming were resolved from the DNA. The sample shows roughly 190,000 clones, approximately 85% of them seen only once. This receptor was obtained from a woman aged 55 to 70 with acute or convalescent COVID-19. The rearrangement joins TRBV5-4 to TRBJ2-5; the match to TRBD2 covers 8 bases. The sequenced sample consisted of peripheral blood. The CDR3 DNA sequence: TGTGCCAGCAGCTTGGCCACGGGAGGGCCCCAGACCCAGTACTTC. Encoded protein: CASSLATGGPQTQYF.